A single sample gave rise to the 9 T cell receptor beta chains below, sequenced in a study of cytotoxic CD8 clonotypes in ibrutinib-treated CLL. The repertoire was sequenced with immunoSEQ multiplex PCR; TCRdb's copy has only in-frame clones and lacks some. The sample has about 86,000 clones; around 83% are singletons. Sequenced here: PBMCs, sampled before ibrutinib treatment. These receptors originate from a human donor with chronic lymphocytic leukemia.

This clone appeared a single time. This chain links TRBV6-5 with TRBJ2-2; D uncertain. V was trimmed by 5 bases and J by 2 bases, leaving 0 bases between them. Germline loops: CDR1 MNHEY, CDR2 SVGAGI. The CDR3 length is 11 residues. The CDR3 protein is CASSNTGELFF. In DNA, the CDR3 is TGTGCCAGCAGTAACACCGGGGAGCTGTTTTTT.

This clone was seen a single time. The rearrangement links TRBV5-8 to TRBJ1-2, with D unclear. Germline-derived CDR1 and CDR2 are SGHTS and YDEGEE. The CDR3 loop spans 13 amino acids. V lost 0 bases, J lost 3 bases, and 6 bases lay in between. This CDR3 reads CASSLGHYYGYTF. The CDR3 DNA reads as TGTGCCAGCAGCTTGGGACACTACTATGGCTACACCTTC.

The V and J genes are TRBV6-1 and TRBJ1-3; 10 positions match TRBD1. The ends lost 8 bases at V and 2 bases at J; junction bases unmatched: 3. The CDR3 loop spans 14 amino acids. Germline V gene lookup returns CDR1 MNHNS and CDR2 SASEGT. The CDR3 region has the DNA TGTGCCAGCCGAGGGACAGGGGCTGGAAACACCATATATTTT. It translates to CASRGTGAGNTIYF.

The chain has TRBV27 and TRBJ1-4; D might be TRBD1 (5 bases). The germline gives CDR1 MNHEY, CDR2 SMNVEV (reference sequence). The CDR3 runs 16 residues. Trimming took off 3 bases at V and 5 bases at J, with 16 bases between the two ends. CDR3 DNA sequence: TGTGCCAGCAGTTTTCGAGGGGACGGTATAAATGAAAAACTGTTTTTT. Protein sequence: CASSFRGDGINEKLFF.

CDR3 amino acids: CASSQDQGGYGYEQYF. Here the CDR3 DNA reads TGTGCCAGCAGCCAAGATCAAGGGGGCTACGGTTACGAGCAGTACTTC. This rearrangement joins TRBV14 to TRBJ2-7, with TRBD1 matching over 7 bases. The V and J ends lost 0 bases and 4 bases, in that order; junction bases with no gene match: 9. The germline V gene encodes CDR1 SGHDN and CDR2 FVKESK. This CDR3 is 16 amino acids long.

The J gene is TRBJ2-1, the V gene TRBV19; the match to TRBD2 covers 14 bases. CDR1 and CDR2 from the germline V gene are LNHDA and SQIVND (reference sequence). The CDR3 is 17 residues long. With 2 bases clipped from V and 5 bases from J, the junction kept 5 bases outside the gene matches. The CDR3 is CASSITPGLAGDNEQFF. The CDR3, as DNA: TGTGCCAGTAGTATAACTCCGGGACTAGCGGGGGACAATGAGCAGTTCTTC.

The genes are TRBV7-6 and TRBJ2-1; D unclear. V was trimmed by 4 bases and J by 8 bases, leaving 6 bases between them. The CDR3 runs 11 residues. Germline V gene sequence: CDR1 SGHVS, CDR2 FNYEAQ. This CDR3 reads CASSSLDEQFF. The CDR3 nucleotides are TGTGCCAGCAGCTCTTTGGATGAGCAGTTCTTC.

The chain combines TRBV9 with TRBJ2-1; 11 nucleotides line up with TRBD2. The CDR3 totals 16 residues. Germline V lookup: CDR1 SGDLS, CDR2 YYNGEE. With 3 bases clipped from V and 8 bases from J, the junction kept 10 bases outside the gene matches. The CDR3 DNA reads TGTGCCAGCAGCGCCCTCTTAGCGGGAGGGCTCGATGAGCAGTTCTTC. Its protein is CASSALLAGGLDEQFF. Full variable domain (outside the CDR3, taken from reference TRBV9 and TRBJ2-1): DSGVTQTPKHLITATGQRVTLRCSPRSGDLSVYWYQQSLDQGLQFLIQYYNGEERAKGNILERFSAQQFPDLHSELNLSSLELGDSALYFCASSALLAGGLDEQFFGPGTRLTVL.

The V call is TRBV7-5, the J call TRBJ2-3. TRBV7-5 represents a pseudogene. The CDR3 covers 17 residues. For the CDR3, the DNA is TGTGTCAGAAGCTCGGACCCCTACTCGCTGATCACAGATACGCAGTATTTT. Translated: CVRSSDPYSLITDTQYF.